Following are 22 T cell receptor beta chains from one sample sequenced in a study of T cell repertoires in cytomegalovirus infection. TCRdb called the reads again in MiXCR, with one record for every CDR3 protein. The sample has about 530,000 distinct CDR3 sequences; about 25% are singletons. Sequenced: PBMCs. The source of these receptors is a human donor in good health (CMV status not recorded). Some clones in this sample may be carry-over from other donors' samples.

V usage is TRBV7-3 and J usage is TRBJ1-1, with a weak D call TRBD1 (5 bases). CDR1 and CDR2 (germline): SGHTA, FQGTGA. This CDR3 comprises 14 residues. Trimming cost V 2 bases and J 3 bases, with 10 bases left between them. CDR3 in amino acids: CASSLSGRDTEAFF. In DNA, the CDR3 is TGTGCCAGCAGCTTATCAGGCAGGGACACTGAAGCTTTCTTT.

The genes are TRBV28 and TRBJ1-6; 7 positions match TRBD1. Trimming cost V 6 bases and J 9 bases; bases outside gene matches: 11. This CDR3 contains 15 residues. In germline, CDR1 is MDHEN, CDR2 SYDVKM. CDR3 residues: CASRLPGQNFSPLHF. CDR3 DNA: TGTGCCAGCAGGTTACCGGGACAGAACTTTTCACCCCTCCACTTT.

This clonotype was seen repeatedly, ten times or more. This rearrangement joins TRBV11-2 to TRBJ2-1; 9 bases align to TRBD1. The germline V gene encodes CDR1 SGHAT and CDR2 FQNNGV. V lost 4 bases, J lost 7 bases, and 11 bases stayed unmatched. The CDR3 is 16 amino acids. The CDR3 protein is CASSSLSGQGINEQFF. CDR3 coding DNA: TGTGCCAGCAGCTCTCTGTCAGGACAGGGGATAAATGAGCAGTTCTTC.

This clonotype was seen more than once but under ten times. This chain joins TRBV7-8 and TRBJ2-5, with TRBD1 matching over 7 bases. The CDR3 totals 14 residues. The V segment lost 5 bases and the J segment 6 bases; nucleotides outside the gene matches: 9. CDR1 SGHVS and CDR2 FQNEAQ come from the germline V gene. Here the CDR3 DNA reads TGTGCCAGCAGCCCGCATGACAGGGTAAAGACCCAGTACTTC. This encodes CASSPHDRVKTQYF.

This sequence joins TRBV6-1 and TRBJ1-1, with D maybe TRBD1 (5 bases). Germline V gene lookup returns CDR1 MNHNS and CDR2 SASEGT. There are 15 residues in the CDR3. V lost 5 bases, J lost 5 bases, and 18 bases lay in between. In DNA form, the CDR3 reads TGTGCCAGCAGTAATAGGGACGGATTATTTACTGAAGCTTTCTTT. It translates to CASSNRDGLFTEAFF.

This clonotype was detected only a few times. J is TRBJ1-1 and V is TRBV14; tentative D call: TRBD1 (6 bases). Germline loops: CDR1 SGHDN, CDR2 FVKESK. V lost 4 bases and J lost 1, with 25 bases in between. This CDR3 region has 19 residues. The DNA of the CDR3 is TGTGCCAGCAGCCGACGGGGGCAAGCTACTCCGAGGGGGAACACTGAAGCTTTCTTT. Protein: CASSRRGQATPRGNTEAFF. The entire variable domain, with the rest obtained from reference TRBV14 and TRBJ1-1, is as follows: EAGVTQFPSHSVIEKGQTVTLRCDPISGHDNLYWYRRVMGKEIKFLLHFVKESKQDESGMPNNRFLAERTGGTYSTLKVQPAELEDSGVYFCASSRRGQATPRGNTEAFFGQGTRLTVV.

This clonotype was picked up many times. The chain combines TRBV7-3 with TRBJ2-1; TRBD2 matches at 9 bases. This CDR3 contains 15 residues. Unmatched junction bases numbered 9, after V lost 5 bases and J lost 7 bases. CDR1 and CDR2 from the germline V gene are SGHTA and FQGTGA. The CDR3 spells CASSRRLAEGNEQFF. The CDR3 DNA is TGTGCCAGCAGCCGAAGACTAGCGGAGGGGAATGAGCAGTTCTTC.

This clonotype was detected ten times or more. The chain recombines TRBV7-2 with TRBJ1-2, with 8 bases matching TRBD1. The ends lost 7 bases at V and 4 bases at J; junction bases unmatched: 11. CDR1 and CDR2 (germline): SGHTA, FQGNSA. This CDR3 contains 15 residues. The CDR3: CASMLPGQAVYGYTF. CDR3 bases: TGTGCCAGCATGCTACCGGGACAGGCCGTCTATGGCTACACCTTC.

This clonotype was seen more than once but under ten times. The chain uses TRBV10-3 and TRBJ1-6, with a weak D call TRBD1 (5 bases). The ends were cut back, 2 bases at V and 9 bases at J, with 8 bases in the middle. The CDR3 has 13 amino acids. CDR1 ENHRY and CDR2 SYGVKD come from the germline V gene. The CDR3 here is CAISEGTGSPLHF. As DNA, the CDR3 is TGTGCCATCAGTGAGGGGACTGGTTCACCCCTCCACTTT.

The rearrangement uses TRBV7-2 and TRBJ1-3; tentative D call: TRBD1 (6 bases). The CDR3 has 16 residues. Trimming cost V 3 bases and J 3 bases, with 15 bases left between them. Germline V gene sequence: CDR1 SGHTA, CDR2 FQGNSA. CDR3 sequence (DNA): TGTGCCAGCAGCTTTGCGGGGGCCAGGGGTGGAAACACCATATATTTT. Its protein is CASSFAGARGGNTIYF.

This clonotype was recorded only once. V is TRBV7-9 and J is TRBJ2-6; possibly TRBD2 for D (6 bases). The CDR3 has 18 amino acids. Germline V gives CDR1 SEHNR, CDR2 FQNEAQ (reference sequence). V dropped 5 bases and J dropped 4 bases, with 21 bases sitting between them. CDR3 bases: TGTGCCAGCAGCAAATACACGGTAGGAGGGACCGGGGCCAACGTCCTGACTTTC. Amino acid sequence: CASSKYTVGGTGANVLTF.

This clonotype was found many times. The chain recombines TRBV12-3 or TRBV12-4 with TRBJ2-3; TRBD2 is a possible D gene (6 bases). The CDR3 spans 16 residues. V was pared by 6 bases and J by 6 bases, with 22 bases between. For the CDR3, the DNA is TGTGCCAGCAGCCCCCAACTAGCCGCCCTGGGGGATACGCAGTATTTT. It translates to CASSPQLAALGDTQYF.

This clonotype was counted at least ten times. The J gene is TRBJ2-1, the V gene TRBV7-9; 12 positions match TRBD2. There are 15 residues in the CDR3. Unmatched junction bases numbered 8, after V lost 5 bases and J lost 9 bases. The germline V gene has CDR1 SEHNR and CDR2 FQNEAQ (reference sequence). This CDR3 reads CASSGGTSGFTEQFF. CDR3 nucleotide sequence: TGTGCCAGCAGCGGGGGGACTAGCGGGTTCACTGAGCAGTTCTTC.

The gene calls are TRBV15 and TRBJ2-1; TRBD2 aligns across 11 bases. CDR1 is LNHNV and CDR2 is YYDKDF in the germline V gene (reference sequence). CDR3 length equals 15 residues. Losses at the gene ends were 5 bases for V and 1 base for J; bases not matched to a gene: 1. CDR3 sequence (DNA): TGTGCCACCAGCGGGACTAGCGGATCCTACAATGAGCAGTTCTTC. Translated, it gives CATSGTSGSYNEQFF.

This rearrangement joins TRBV11-2 to TRBJ1-3; tentatively, D is TRBD1 (6 bases). CDR1 is SGHAT and CDR2 is FQNNGV in the germline V gene. V lost 3 bases, J lost 5 bases, and 11 bases lay in between. This CDR3 has 14 amino acids. The chain's CDR3 is CASSFQGSRNTIYF. In nucleotides, the CDR3 is TGTGCCAGCAGCTTCCAGGGGAGTAGAAACACCATATATTTT.

This clonotype was observed a handful of times. As DNA, the CDR3 is TGTGCCAGCAGTTTACGCGGGAGTGACTCAGATACGCAGTATTTT. Residues: CASSLRGSDSDTQYF. The chain carries TRBV12-3 or TRBV12-4 and TRBJ2-3; 7 bases line up with TRBD2. The CDR3 spans 15 residues. After removal of 2 bases from V and 4 bases from J, the junction contained 6 bases not matched to a gene.

This clonotype has more than one count but fewer than ten. The chain uses TRBV7-9 and TRBJ1-2; 7 nucleotides align to TRBD1. The length of the CDR3 is 16 residues. The germline V gene encodes CDR1 SEHNR and CDR2 FQNEAQ (reference sequence). Trimming at V came to 5 bases and at J to 4 bases, leaving 13 bases not matched to a gene. The CDR3 loop reads CASSDRSGQRGYGYTF. The CDR3 bases are TGTGCCAGCAGCGATAGGTCGGGACAGCGTGGCTATGGCTACACCTTC.

This clonotype has only a few counts. V is TRBV12-3 or TRBV12-4 and J is TRBJ2-1, with D maybe TRBD2 (5 bases). This CDR3 has 15 amino acids. Trimming stripped 6 bases from V and 3 bases from J, with 15 bases between. The CDR3 DNA follows: TGTGCCAGCAGGAGGTTGGGAGACTTCTACAATGAGCAGTTCTTC. Translated: CASRRLGDFYNEQFF.

This clonotype occurred many times. This rearrangement joins TRBV7-9 to TRBJ2-5; TRBD2 aligns across 14 bases. This CDR3 is built from 16 residues. In germline, CDR1 is SEHNR, CDR2 FQNEAQ (reference sequence). V lost 5 bases and J lost 3; bases outside the gene matches: 5. The CDR3 here is CASSDSGLAGEETQYF. The DNA of the CDR3 is TGTGCCAGCAGCGATTCGGGACTAGCGGGAGAAGAGACCCAGTACTTC.

In this sample, this clonotype turned up a few times. V gene TRBV12-3 or TRBV12-4 combines with J gene TRBJ2-2; D might be TRBD1 or TRBD2, each matching 5 bases. V shed 6 bases and J shed 10 bases, with 12 bases lying between them. CDR3 length: 12 amino acids. CDR3 loop: CASSPGAQELFF. Written as DNA, the CDR3 is TGTGCCAGCAGCCCCGGGGCGCAGGAGCTGTTTTTT.

This clonotype was seen more than once but under ten times. This rearrangement joins TRBV13 to TRBJ2-7, with TRBD2 as a possible D gene (6 bases). The CDR3 has 13 amino acids. Deletions cut 5 bases from V and 7 bases from J, with 15 bases between. Germline CDR1 is PRHDT and CDR2 is FYEKMQ (reference sequence). The CDR3 DNA follows: TGTGCCAGCAGCCCCAGTCTAGCGCGAGAGCAGTACGTC. Translation: CASSPSLAREQYV.

The J gene is TRBJ1-1, the V gene TRBV6-5, with D perhaps TRBD1 (5 bases). Germline V CDR1 and CDR2: MNHEY, SVGAGI. This CDR3 region has 14 residues. Deletions cut 7 bases from V and 1 base from J, with 13 bases between. This CDR3 is CASIPLGANTEAFF. The CDR3 DNA reads as TGTGCCAGCATCCCGCTAGGGGCGAACACTGAAGCTTTCTTT.